A selection of T cell receptor beta chains follows, all from one sample in a study of shared clonotypes between healthy human individuals. Assay: immunoSEQ multiplex PCR; the TCRdb copy retains only in-frame clones and omits some. The table includes some 2,400,000 clones, approximately 94% detected once. The sample consisted of naive CD4+ T cells sorted from blood. These receptors came from a man younger than 35 in good health. CDR3s include the opening cysteine and the closing phenylalanine or tryptophan. Fields, in order: V gene, clone size, J gene, D gene, CDR3 protein, CDR3 DNA. A D gene is named only where the DNA matches it firmly. Part of the rows lack a size; the others show once, few, many or a class for expanded clones.

v_call: TRBV27; clone_size: NA; j_call: TRBJ2-3; d_call: NA; cdr3_aa: CASSFEGRATDTQYF; cdr3_nt: TGTGCCAGCAGTTTTGAGGGCCGCGCAACAGATACGCAGTATTTT
v_call: TRBV4-3; clone_size: NA; j_call: TRBJ2-7; d_call: NA; cdr3_aa: CASSQGAGTATTYEQYF; cdr3_nt: TGCGCCAGCAGCCAAGGGGCCGGGACTGCCACAACCTACGAGCAGTACTTC
v_call: TRBV7-2; clone_size: NA; j_call: TRBJ2-2; d_call: TRBD1; cdr3_aa: CASSHADRGLVSTGELFF; cdr3_nt: TGTGCCAGCAGCCACGCCGACAGGGGGCTAGTAAGCACCGGGGAGCTGTTTTTT
v_call: TRBV29-1; clone_size: NA; j_call: TRBJ2-3; d_call: TRBD1; cdr3_aa: CSAWTGDRDTQYF; cdr3_nt: TGCAGCGCCTGGACAGGGGATAGGGATACGCAGTATTTT
v_call: TRBV14; clone_size: NA; j_call: TRBJ2-2; d_call: NA; cdr3_aa: CASSQKNSVTGELFF; cdr3_nt: TGTGCCAGCAGCCAAAAAAACTCGGTCACCGGGGAGCTGTTTTTT
v_call: TRBV19; clone_size: NA; j_call: TRBJ2-5; d_call: TRBD1; cdr3_aa: CASSIWTGQETQYF; cdr3_nt: TGTGCCAGTAGTATCTGGACAGGTCAAGAGACCCAGTACTTC
v_call: TRBV6-5; clone_size: NA; j_call: TRBJ2-5; d_call: TRBD2; cdr3_aa: CASSYKGTNQETQYF; cdr3_nt: TGTGCCAGCAGTTACAAGGGGACTAACCAAGAGACCCAGTACTTC
v_call: TRBV9; clone_size: NA; j_call: TRBJ2-5; d_call: TRBD2; cdr3_aa: CASSVATGLAGQETQYF; cdr3_nt: TGTGCCAGCAGCGTAGCTACGGGACTAGCGGGCCAAGAGACCCAGTACTTC
v_call: TRBV11-1; clone_size: NA; j_call: TRBJ1-1; d_call: TRBD1; cdr3_aa: CASSLDQGATEAFF; cdr3_nt: TGTGCCAGCAGCTTAGATCAGGGGGCTACTGAAGCTTTCTTT
v_call: TRBV5-4; clone_size: once; j_call: TRBJ2-7; d_call: NA; cdr3_aa: CASSLEALAVSEQYF; cdr3_nt: TGTGCCAGCAGCTTGGAAGCACTAGCAGTATCCGAGCAGTACTTC
v_call: TRBV7-3; clone_size: NA; j_call: TRBJ2-5; d_call: TRBD2; cdr3_aa: CASSSGLAGMETQYF; cdr3_nt: TGTGCCAGCAGCTCAGGACTAGCGGGGATGGAGACCCAGTACTTC
v_call: TRBV7-2; clone_size: NA; j_call: TRBJ2-7; d_call: NA; cdr3_aa: CASSLRPDGEQYF; cdr3_nt: TGTGCCAGCAGCTTAAGGCCAGATGGAGAGCAGTACTTC
v_call: TRBV7-2; clone_size: NA; j_call: TRBJ1-1; d_call: TRBD1; cdr3_aa: CASRRQGGTEAFF; cdr3_nt: TGTGCCAGCAGGCGCCAGGGGGGGACTGAAGCTTTCTTT
v_call: TRBV7-7; clone_size: NA; j_call: TRBJ2-4; d_call: TRBD2; cdr3_aa: CASSRSSGGVSNIQYF; cdr3_nt: TGTGCTAGCAGCCGATCTAGCGGGGGAGTGTCGAACATTCAGTACTTC
v_call: TRBV15; clone_size: NA; j_call: TRBJ2-7; d_call: NA; cdr3_aa: CATSPGRAKEQYF; cdr3_nt: TGTGCCACCAGCCCGGGCCGGGCTAAAGAGCAGTACTTC
v_call: TRBV9; clone_size: NA; j_call: TRBJ2-1; d_call: TRBD2; cdr3_aa: CASSVDRGAGYNEQFF; cdr3_nt: TGTGCCAGCAGCGTAGATCGGGGAGCGGGGTACAATGAGCAGTTCTTC
v_call: TRBV5-7; clone_size: once; j_call: TRBJ1-4; d_call: TRBD1; cdr3_aa: CASSLMIETGIEKLFF; cdr3_nt: TGTGCCAGCAGCTTGATGATAGAGACAGGGATTGAAAAACTGTTTTTT
v_call: TRBV28; clone_size: NA; j_call: TRBJ1-4; d_call: TRBD1; cdr3_aa: CASSQGRTGRGSEKLFF; cdr3_nt: TGTGCCAGCAGCCAAGGGCGGACAGGGAGGGGTAGTGAAAAACTGTTTTTT